Listed below are T cell receptor beta chains from one sample, sequenced in a study of T cell responses to AZD1222 COVID-19 vaccine. Clones were read by immunoSEQ multiplex PCR, and TCRdb kept only the in-frame ones, dropping some. The sample includes about 150,000 clones, approximately 85% of them seen just once. The sequencing here drew on peripheral blood, taken 28 days after the second dose of the MenACWY control vaccine. These receptors were collected from an adult who received the MenACWY meningococcal vaccine as a control. CDR3s include the opening cysteine and the closing phenylalanine or tryptophan. A D gene is named only where the DNA matches it firmly. Rows give clone size only sometimes, using once, few, many, or a class for an expanded clone.

V gene	J gene	D gene	clone size	CDR3 DNA	CDR3 protein
TRBV6-1	TRBJ1-4	NA	NA	TGTGCCAGCAGTGAAGCACTCGGGCTTGACGAAAAACTGTTTTTT	CASSEALGLDEKLFF
TRBV7-2	TRBJ2-1	NA	NA	TGTGCCAGCAGGGACTCAGTGTCCTACAATGAGCAGTTCTTC	CASRDSVSYNEQFF
TRBV6-2/TRBV6-3	TRBJ2-7	TRBD2	NA	TGTGCCAGCAGCCAACCCAGGACTAGCGGGAGGGCCTCAAGAGAGCAGTACTTC	CASSQPRTSGRASREQYF
TRBV6-5	TRBJ1-2	NA	NA	TGTGCCAGCAGTTCCCCCGGACAAGAAAGTTCAGGTGGCTACACCTTC	CASSSPGQESSGGYTF
TRBV5-4	TRBJ2-7	TRBD1	NA	TGTGCCAGCAGCCCGGGACAGGGACCGGACGAGCAGTACTTC	CASSPGQGPDEQYF
TRBV5-5	TRBJ1-1	TRBD1	NA	TGTGCCAGCAGCCGAGATGATGACAGGGGGGCGTTGGGCACTGAAGCTTTCTTT	CASSRDDDRGALGTEAFF
TRBV5-1	TRBJ1-4	NA	NA	TGCGCCAGCAGCTTTGAAGGGGAAAAACTGTTTTTT	CASSFEGEKLFF
TRBV6-5	TRBJ2-3	NA	NA	TGTGCCAGCAGTTATAGGGTAGTTAGCGCAGATACGCAGTATTTT	CASSYRVVSADTQYF
TRBV7-9	TRBJ1-2	NA	NA	TGTGCCAGCAGCTTACAGGGGATCTGCACCTTC	CASSLQGICTF
TRBV28	TRBJ1-4	TRBD1	NA	TGTGCCAGCAGGACTCCGGGACAGCCTGAAAAACTGTTTTTT	CASRTPGQPEKLFF
TRBV6-5	TRBJ2-5	NA	few	TGTGCCAGCAGTCCTACGTTCCAAGAGACCCAGTACTTC	CASSPTFQETQYF
TRBV10-2	TRBJ1-3	NA	few	TGCGCCAGCAGTCCCCAACTGGCGGGAAACACCATATATTTT	CASSPQLAGNTIYF
TRBV9	TRBJ2-3	TRBD2	NA	TGTGCCAGCAGCGTAGAACCTAGCGGGAGAGTAACAGATACGCAGTATTTT	CASSVEPSGRVTDTQYF
TRBV29-1	TRBJ1-1	TRBD1	NA	TGCAGCGGTACAGGGGGCGGGGACACTGAAGCTTTCTTT	CSGTGGGDTEAFF
TRBV9	TRBJ1-1	TRBD1	few	TGTGCCAGCAGCACAGGGGGCGAGTGGAACACTGAAGCTTTCTTT	CASSTGGEWNTEAFF
TRBV19	TRBJ1-2	NA	NA	TGTGCCAGTAGTCTACAACCCGGGGCTGTTGGTGGCTACACCTTC	CASSLQPGAVGGYTF
TRBV25-1	TRBJ1-5	TRBD1	NA	TGTGCCAGCAGTGAGTTAGGAGGACAGGGTAATCAGCCCCAGCATTTT	CASSELGGQGNQPQHF
TRBV11-3	TRBJ2-1	TRBD2	NA	TGTGCCAGCAGCCCCCAGAGCGGGGCGAGCTCCTACAATGAGCAGTTCTTC	CASSPQSGASSYNEQFF
TRBV28	TRBJ1-6	NA	NA	TGTGCCACCGAGTCGAGCTCCTATAATTCACCCCTCCACTTT	CATESSSYNSPLHF
TRBV7-5	TRBJ1-1	NA	NA	TGTGTCAGAAGCTTAGTACCGCTTGGGACAGGTAGGGACACTGAAGCTTTCTTT	CVRSLVPLGTGRDTEAFF
TRBV5-1	TRBJ1-4	NA	NA	TGCGCCAGCAGCTTGTCCCCAGGGACTAATGAAAAACTGTTTTTT	CASSLSPGTNEKLFF
TRBV10-3	TRBJ2-3	TRBD2	NA	TGTGCCTTGGGACTAGCGGGATTAGATACGCAGTATTTT	CALGLAGLDTQYF
TRBV16	TRBJ1-4	TRBD1	NA	TGTGCCAGCAGCCAATCGCCGGGACAGGGGGGAAAACTGTTTTTT	CASSQSPGQGGKLFF
TRBV27	TRBJ2-7	NA	NA	TGTGCCAGCAGTTTAAAAGTAGCGTCCCGCCTAGAGCAGTACTTC	CASSLKVASRLEQYF
TRBV6-5	TRBJ1-6	TRBD1	NA	TGTGCCAGCAGTAGACGACAGGGGATGGGTTCACCCCTCCACTTT	CASSRRQGMGSPLHF
TRBV6-6	TRBJ1-2	TRBD1	NA	TGTGCCAGCAGTCCCGGACAGGGCCGACCCGGAGTCTATGGCTACACCTTC	CASSPGQGRPGVYGYTF
TRBV5-1	TRBJ2-4	NA	NA	TGCGCCAGCAGCTTGGCCGCGGTAGCCAAAAACATTCAGTACTTC	CASSLAAVAKNIQYF